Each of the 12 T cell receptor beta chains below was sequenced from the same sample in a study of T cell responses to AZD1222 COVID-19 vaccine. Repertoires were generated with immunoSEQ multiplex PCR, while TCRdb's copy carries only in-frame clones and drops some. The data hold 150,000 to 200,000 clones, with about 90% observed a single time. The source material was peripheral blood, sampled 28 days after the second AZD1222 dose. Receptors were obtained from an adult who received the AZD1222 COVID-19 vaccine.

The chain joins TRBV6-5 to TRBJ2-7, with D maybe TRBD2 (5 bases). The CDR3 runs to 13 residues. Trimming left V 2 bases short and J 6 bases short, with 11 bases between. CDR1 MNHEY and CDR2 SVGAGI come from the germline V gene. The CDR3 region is CASSYGRGTEQYF. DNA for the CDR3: TGTGCCAGCAGTTACGGACGGGGTACCGAGCAGTACTTC.

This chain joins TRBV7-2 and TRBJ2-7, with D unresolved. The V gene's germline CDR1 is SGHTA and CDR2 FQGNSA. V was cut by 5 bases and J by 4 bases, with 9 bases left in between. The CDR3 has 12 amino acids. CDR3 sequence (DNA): TGTGCCAGCAGCCCAATCCGATACGAGCAGTACTTC. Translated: CASSPIRYEQYF. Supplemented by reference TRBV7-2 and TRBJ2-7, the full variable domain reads GAGVSQSPSNKVTEKGKDVELRCDPISGHTALYWYRQSLGQGLEFLIYFQGNSAPDKSGLPSDRFSAERTGGSVSTLTIQRTQQEDSAVYLCASSPIRYEQYFGPGTRLTVT.

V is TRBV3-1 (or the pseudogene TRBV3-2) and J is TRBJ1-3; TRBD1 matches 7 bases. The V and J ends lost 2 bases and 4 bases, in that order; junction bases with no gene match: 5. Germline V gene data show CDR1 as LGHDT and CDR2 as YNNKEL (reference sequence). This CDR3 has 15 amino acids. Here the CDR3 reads CASSQSQGRGNTIYF. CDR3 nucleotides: TGTGCCAGCAGCCAATCACAGGGGAGAGGAAACACCATATATTTT.

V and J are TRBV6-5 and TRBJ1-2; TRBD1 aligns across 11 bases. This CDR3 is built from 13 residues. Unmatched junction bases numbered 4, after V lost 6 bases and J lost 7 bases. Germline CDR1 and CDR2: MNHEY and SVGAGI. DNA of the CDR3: TGTGCCAGCAGGGGACAGGGGGATTCTGGCTACACCTTC. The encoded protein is CASRGQGDSGYTF.

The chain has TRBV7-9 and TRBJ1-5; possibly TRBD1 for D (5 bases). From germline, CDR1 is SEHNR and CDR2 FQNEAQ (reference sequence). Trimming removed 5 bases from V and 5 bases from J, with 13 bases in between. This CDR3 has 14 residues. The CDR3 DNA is TGTGCCAGCAGCCATGGGGGTGGGGATCAGCCCCAGCATTTT. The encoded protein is CASSHGGGDQPQHF.

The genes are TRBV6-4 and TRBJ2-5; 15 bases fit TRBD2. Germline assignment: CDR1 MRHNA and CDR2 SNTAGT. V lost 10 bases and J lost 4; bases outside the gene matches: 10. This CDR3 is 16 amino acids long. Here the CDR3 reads CANCGLAGGPRETQYF. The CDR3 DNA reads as TGTGCCAACTGCGGACTAGCGGGGGGGCCGCGAGAGACCCAGTACTTC.

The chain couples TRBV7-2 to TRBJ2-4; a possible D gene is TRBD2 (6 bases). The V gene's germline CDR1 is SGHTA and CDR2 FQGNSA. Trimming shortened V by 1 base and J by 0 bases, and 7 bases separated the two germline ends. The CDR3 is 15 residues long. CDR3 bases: TGTGCCAGCAGCTTAGGCGGGGTAGCCAAAAACATTCAGTACTTC. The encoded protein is CASSLGGVAKNIQYF.

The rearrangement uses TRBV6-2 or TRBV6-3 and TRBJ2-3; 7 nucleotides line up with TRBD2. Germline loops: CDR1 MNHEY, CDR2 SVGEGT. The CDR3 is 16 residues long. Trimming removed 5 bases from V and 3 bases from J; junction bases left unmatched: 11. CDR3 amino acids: CASSLGSGGGTDTQYF. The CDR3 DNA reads TGTGCCAGCAGTCTTGGGTCGGGGGGAGGGACAGATACGCAGTATTTT.

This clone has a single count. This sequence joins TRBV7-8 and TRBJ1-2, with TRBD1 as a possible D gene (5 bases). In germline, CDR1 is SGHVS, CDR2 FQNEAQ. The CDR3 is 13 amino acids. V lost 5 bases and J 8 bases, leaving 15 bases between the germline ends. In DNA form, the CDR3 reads TGTGCCAGCAGCGTGGGAATAGGGGTCGGCTACACCTTC. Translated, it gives CASSVGIGVGYTF. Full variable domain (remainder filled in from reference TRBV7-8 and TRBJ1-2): GAGVSQSPRYKVAKRGQDVALRCDPISGHVSLFWYQQALGQGPEFLTYFQNEAQLDKSGLPSDRFFAERPEGSVSTLKIQRTQQEDSAVYLCASSVGIGVGYTFGSGTRLTVV.

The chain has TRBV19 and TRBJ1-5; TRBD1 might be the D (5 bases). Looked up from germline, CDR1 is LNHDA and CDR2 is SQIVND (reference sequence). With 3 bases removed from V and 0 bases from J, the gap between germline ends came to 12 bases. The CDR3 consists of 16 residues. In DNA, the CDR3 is TGTGCCAGTAGTATTCGGCAGGGTAGTAGCAATCAGCCCCAGCATTTT. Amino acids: CASSIRQGSSNQPQHF.

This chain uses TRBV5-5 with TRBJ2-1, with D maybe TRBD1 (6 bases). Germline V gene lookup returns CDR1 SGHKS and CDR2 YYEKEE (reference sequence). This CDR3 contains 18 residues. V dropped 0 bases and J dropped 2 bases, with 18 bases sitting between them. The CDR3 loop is CASSLGRAGRGTYNEQFF. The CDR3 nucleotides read TGTGCCAGCAGCTTGGGGAGAGCCGGCAGGGGCACCTACAATGAGCAGTTCTTC.

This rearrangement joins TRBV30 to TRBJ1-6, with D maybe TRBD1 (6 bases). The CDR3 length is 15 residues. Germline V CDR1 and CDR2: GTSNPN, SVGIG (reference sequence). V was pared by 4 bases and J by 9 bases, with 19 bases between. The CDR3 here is CAWNKGGAGASPLHF. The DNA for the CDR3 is TGTGCCTGGAATAAAGGCGGCGCAGGGGCTTCACCCCTCCACTTT.